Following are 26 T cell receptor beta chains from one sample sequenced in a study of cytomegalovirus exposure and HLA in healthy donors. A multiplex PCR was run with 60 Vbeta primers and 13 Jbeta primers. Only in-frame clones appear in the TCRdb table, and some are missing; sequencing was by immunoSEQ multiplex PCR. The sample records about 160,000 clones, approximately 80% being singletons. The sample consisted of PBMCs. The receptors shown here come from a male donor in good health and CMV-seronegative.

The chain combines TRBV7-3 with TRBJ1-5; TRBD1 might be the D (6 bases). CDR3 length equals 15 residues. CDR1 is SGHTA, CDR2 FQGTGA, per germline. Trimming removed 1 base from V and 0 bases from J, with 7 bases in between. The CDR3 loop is CASSLIGGSNQPQHF. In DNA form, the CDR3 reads TGTGCCAGCAGCTTAATAGGGGGTAGCAATCAGCCCCAGCATTTT.

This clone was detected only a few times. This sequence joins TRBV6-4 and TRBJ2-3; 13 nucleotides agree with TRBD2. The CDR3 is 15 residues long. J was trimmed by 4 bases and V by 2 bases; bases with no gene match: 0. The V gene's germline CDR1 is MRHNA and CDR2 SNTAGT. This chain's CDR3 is CASSDTSGGADTQYF. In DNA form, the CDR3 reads TGTGCCAGCAGTGACACTAGCGGGGGGGCAGATACGCAGTATTTT.

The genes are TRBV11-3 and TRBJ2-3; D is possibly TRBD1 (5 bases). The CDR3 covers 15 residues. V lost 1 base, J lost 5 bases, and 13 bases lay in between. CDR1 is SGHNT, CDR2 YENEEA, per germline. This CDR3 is CASSLGGSQGDTQYF. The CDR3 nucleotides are TGTGCCAGCAGCTTAGGTGGCTCCCAGGGAGATACGCAGTATTTT.

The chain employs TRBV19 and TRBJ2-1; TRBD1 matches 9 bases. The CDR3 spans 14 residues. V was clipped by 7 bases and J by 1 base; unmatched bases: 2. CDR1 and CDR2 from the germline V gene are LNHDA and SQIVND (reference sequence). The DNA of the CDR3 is TGTGCCAGTACCGACAGGGGGTCCTACAATGAGCAGTTCTTC. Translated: CASTDRGSYNEQFF.

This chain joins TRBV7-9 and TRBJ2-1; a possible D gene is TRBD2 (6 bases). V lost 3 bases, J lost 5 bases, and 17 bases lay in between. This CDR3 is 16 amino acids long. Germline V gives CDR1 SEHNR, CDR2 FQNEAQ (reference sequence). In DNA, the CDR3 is TGTGCCAGCAGCTTTCCCTCGACGGGAGTCGACAATGAGCAGTTCTTC. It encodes CASSFPSTGVDNEQFF.

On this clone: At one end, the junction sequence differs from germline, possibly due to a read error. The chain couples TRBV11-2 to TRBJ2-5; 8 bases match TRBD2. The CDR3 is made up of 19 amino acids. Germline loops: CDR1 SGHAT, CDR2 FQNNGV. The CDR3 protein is CASNLVEPGRGGPAETQYF. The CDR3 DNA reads TGTGCCAGCAACTTAGTGGAGCCTGGACGGGGGGGTCCCGCAGAGACCCAGTACTTC.

The chain's CDR3 is CASSYSNSPYEQYF. CDR3 sequence (DNA): TGTGCCAGCAGTTACTCCAACAGTCCCTACGAGCAGTACTTC. This chain links TRBV6-5 with TRBJ2-7; D call uncertain. CDR3 length equals 14 residues. Germline V gene lookup returns CDR1 MNHEY and CDR2 SVGAGI. Trimming removed 0 bases at V and 2 bases at J, with 8 bases between.

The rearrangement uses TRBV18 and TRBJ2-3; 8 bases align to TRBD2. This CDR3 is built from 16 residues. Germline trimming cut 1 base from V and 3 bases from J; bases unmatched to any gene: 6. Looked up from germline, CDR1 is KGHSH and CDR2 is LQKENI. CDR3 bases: TGTGCCAGCTCACCACGGCCTACGGGAGGGACAGATACGCAGTATTTT. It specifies CASSPRPTGGTDTQYF.

The CDR3 bases are TGTGCCATCAGTGAGTCAGGGCAGGGGGCCCGCTATGGCTACACCTTC. The encoded protein is CAISESGQGARYGYTF. V is TRBV10-3 and J is TRBJ1-2; 8 bases are a match to TRBD1. The CDR3 length is 16 residues. Germline-derived CDR1 and CDR2 are ENHRY and SYGVKD. V gave up 0 bases and J gave up 4 bases; unmatched junction bases: 7.

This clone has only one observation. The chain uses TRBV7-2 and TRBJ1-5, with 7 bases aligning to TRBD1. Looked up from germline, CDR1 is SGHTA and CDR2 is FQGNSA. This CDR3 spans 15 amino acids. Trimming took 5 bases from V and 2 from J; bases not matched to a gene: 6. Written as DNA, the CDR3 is TGTGCCAGCAGCCCCCTCGGGACAGGCAATCAGCCCCAGCATTTT. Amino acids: CASSPLGTGNQPQHF. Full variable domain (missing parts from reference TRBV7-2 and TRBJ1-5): GAGVSQSPSNKVTEKGKDVELRCDPISGHTALYWYRQSLGQGLEFLIYFQGNSAPDKSGLPSDRFSAERTGGSVSTLTIQRTQQEDSAVYLCASSPLGTGNQPQHFGDGTRLSIL.

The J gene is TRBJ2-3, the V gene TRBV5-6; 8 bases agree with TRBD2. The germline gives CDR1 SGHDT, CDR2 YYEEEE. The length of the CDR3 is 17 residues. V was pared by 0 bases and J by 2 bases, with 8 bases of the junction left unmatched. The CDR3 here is CASSLGSLAVYTDTQYF. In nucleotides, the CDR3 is TGTGCCAGCAGCTTGGGGTCACTAGCGGTCTACACAGATACGCAGTATTTT.

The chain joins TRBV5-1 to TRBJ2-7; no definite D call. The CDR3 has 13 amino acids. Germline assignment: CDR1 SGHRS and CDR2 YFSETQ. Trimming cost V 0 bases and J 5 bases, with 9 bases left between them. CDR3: CASSLAGPDEQYF. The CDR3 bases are TGCGCCAGCAGCTTGGCTGGCCCCGACGAGCAGTACTTC.

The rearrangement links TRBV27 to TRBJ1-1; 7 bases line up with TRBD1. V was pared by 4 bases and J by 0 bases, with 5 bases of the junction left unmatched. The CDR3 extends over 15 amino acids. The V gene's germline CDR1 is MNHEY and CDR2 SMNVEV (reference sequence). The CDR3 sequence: CASSSWTGMNTEAFF. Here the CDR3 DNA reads TGTGCCAGCAGTTCCTGGACAGGCATGAACACTGAAGCTTTCTTT.

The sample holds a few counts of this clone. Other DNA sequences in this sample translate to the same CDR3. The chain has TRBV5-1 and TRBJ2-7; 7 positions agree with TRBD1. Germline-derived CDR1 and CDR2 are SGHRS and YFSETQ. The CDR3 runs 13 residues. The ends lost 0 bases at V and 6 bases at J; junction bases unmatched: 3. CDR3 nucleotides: TGCGCCAGCAGCTTGGGACAGGGTGGCGAGCAGTACTTC. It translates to CASSLGQGGEQYF. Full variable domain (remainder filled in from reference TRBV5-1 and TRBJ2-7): KAGVTQTPRYLIKTRGQQVTLSCSPISGHRSVSWYQQTPGQGLQFLFEYFSETQRNKGNFPGRFSGRQFSNSRSEMNVSTLELGDSALYLCASSLGQGGEQYFGPGTRLTVT.

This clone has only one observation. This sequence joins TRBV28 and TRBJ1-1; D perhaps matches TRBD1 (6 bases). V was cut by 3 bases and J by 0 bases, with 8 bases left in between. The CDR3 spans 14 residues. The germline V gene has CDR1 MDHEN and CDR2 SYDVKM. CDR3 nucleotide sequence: TGTGCCAGCAGTTTTCAGGGGATGAACACTGAAGCTTTCTTT. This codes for CASSFQGMNTEAFF.

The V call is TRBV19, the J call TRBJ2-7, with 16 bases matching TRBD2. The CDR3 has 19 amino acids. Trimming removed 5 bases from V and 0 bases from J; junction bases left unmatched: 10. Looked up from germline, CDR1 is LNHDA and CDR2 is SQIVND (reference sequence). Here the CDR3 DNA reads TGTGCCAGTAGTTCCTCGGTGGGACTAGCGGGAGGGGTCTCCTACGAGCAGTACTTC. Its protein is CASSSSVGLAGGVSYEQYF.

The CDR3 DNA is TGTGCCAGCAGCTTCGACAGGGACCAGCCCCAGCATTTT. Residues: CASSFDRDQPQHF. This chain links TRBV7-2 with TRBJ1-5; 7 bases are shared with TRBD1. The trim removed 3 bases at V and 7 bases at J, leaving 3 bases unmatched. The CDR3 consists of 13 residues. Germline V gene data show CDR1 as SGHTA and CDR2 as FQGNSA.

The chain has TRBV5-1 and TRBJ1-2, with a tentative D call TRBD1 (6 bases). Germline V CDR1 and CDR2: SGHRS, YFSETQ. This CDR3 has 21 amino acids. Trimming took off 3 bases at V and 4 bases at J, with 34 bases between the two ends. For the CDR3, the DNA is TGCGCCAGCAGCTCACCGAGATCGAGTCCCCCGTACGGGACAACCCCCTATGGCTACACCTTC. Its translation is CASSSPRSSPPYGTTPYGYTF.

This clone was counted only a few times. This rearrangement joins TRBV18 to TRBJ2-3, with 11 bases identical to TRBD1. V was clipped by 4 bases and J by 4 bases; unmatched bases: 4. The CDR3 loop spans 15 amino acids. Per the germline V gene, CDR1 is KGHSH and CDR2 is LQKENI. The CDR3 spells CASSLGQGGPDTQYF. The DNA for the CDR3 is TGTGCCAGCTCACTGGGACAGGGGGGACCAGATACGCAGTATTTT.

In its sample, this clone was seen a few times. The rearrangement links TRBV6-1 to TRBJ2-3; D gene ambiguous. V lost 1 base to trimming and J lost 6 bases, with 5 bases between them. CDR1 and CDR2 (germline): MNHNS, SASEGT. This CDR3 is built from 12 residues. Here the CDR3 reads CASSEVVDTQYF. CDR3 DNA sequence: TGTGCCAGCAGTGAAGTCGTGGATACGCAGTATTTT.

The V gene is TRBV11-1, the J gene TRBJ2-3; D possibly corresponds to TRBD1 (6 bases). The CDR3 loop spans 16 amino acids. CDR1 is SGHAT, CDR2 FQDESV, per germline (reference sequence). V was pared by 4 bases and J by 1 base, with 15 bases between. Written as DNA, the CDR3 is TGTGCCAGCAGCTATGGCAGGGGCCAGGGCACAGATACGCAGTATTTT. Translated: CASSYGRGQGTDTQYF. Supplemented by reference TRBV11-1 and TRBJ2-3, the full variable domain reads EAEVAQSPRYKITEKSQAVAFWCDPISGHATLYWYRQILGQGPELLVQFQDESVVDDSQLPKDRFSAERLKGVDSTLKIQPAELGDSAMYLCASSYGRGQGTDTQYFGPGTRLTVL.

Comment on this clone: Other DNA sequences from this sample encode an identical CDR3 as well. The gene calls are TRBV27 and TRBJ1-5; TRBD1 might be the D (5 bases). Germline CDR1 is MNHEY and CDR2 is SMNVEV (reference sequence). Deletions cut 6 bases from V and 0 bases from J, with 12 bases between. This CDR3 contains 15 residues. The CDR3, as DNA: TGTGCCAGCAGCTTGCGGGGGTATAGCAATCAGCCCCAGCATTTT. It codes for CASSLRGYSNQPQHF.

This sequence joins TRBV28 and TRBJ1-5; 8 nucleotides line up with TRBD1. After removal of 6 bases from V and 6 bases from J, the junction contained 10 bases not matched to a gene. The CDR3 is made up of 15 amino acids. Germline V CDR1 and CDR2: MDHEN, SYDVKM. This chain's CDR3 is CASRQPGQGPQPQHF. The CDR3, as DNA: TGTGCCAGCAGGCAACCAGGACAGGGCCCTCAGCCCCAGCATTTT.

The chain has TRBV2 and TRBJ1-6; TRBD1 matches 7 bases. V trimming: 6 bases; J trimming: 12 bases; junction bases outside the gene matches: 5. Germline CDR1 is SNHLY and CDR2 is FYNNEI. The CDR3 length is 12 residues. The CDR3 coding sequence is TGTGCCAGCAGGTCAACAGGGGAACCCCTCCACTTT. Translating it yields CASRSTGEPLHF.

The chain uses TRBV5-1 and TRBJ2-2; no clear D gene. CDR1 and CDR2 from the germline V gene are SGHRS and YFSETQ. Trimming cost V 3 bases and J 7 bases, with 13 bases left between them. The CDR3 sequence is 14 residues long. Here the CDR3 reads CASSSTILIGELFF. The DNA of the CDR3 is TGCGCCAGCAGCTCCACTATTCTGATCGGGGAGCTGTTTTTT.

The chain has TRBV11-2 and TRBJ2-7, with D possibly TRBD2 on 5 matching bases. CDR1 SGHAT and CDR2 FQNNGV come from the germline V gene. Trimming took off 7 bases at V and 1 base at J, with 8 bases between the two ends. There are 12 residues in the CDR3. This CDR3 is CASTRDSYEQYF. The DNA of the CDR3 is TGTGCCAGCACCCGGGATTCCTACGAGCAGTACTTC.